This note documents a single T cell receptor beta chain sequence. The sample comes from a study of T cells after yellow fever vaccination. This CDR3 has 17 amino acids. CDR1 and CDR2 from the germline V gene are DFQATT and SNEGSKA (reference sequence). Trimming removed 3 bases from V and 3 bases from J; junction bases left unmatched: 9. From the 5' RACE reads, TCRdb called clonotypes with MiXCR, one entry per CDR3 protein. This table holds a few hundred thousand distinct CDR3 sequences, around 7% found once. The origin of this receptor is a man aged 18 to 29 who received the YFV17D yellow fever vaccine. The chain uses TRBV20-1 and TRBJ2-5, with 14 positions matching TRBD2. The specimen was PBMCs, collected more than 35 days after the first yellow fever vaccination. This CDR3 is CSASLTPGLAGEETQYF. In nucleotides, the CDR3 is TGCAGTGCTAGCCTAACCCCGGGACTAGCGGGGGAAGAGACCCAGTACTTC.